Following are 2 T cell receptor beta chains from one sample sequenced in a study of shared clonotypes between healthy human individuals. The method was immunoSEQ multiplex PCR; TCRdb's version includes in-frame clones alone and lacks a portion of them. The sample includes 980,000 or so clones, around three quarters of them seen just once. The sequenced sample consisted of memory CD4+ T cells sorted from blood. The subset: CD45RA-negative fraction. The receptors stem from a man aged 18 to 29 in good health.

The CDR3 nucleotides read TGTGCCAGCAGTTCCGGGACAGGGGCGGGGGCCAACGTCCTGACTTTC. Its protein is CASSSGTGAGANVLTF. The chain carries TRBV27 and TRBJ2-6, with 10 nucleotides matching TRBD1. The CDR3 is 16 amino acids. Germline lookup yields CDR1 MNHEY and CDR2 SMNVEV (reference sequence). V was clipped by 4 bases and J by 4 bases; unmatched bases: 4.

The chain has TRBV10-3 and TRBJ1-2; maybe TRBD1 (5 bases). The CDR3 totals 14 residues. Germline assignment: CDR1 ENHRY and CDR2 SYGVKD. V was trimmed by 3 bases and J by 2 bases, leaving 10 bases between them. The CDR3 is CAISDRVINYGYTF. The CDR3 DNA follows: TGTGCCATCAGTGACAGGGTTATAAACTATGGCTACACCTTC.